Given below is one TCR beta chain in context. Its specificity is unknown. The junction had 2 bases not matched to a gene; V was cut back by 2 bases and J by 3 bases. The CDR3 extends over 15 amino acids. From germline, CDR1 is MNHNY and CDR2 SVGAGI (reference sequence). This sample was included in a study of OX40 agonist ivuxolimab in advanced cancers. Study-level information: The study treated patients with ivuxolimab, an agonistic anti-OX40 (CD134) antibody. At doses from 0.01 to 10 mg/kg, patients were given intravenous ivuxolimab every 2 weeks. Every patient in dose escalation had hepatocellular carcinoma, melanoma, renal cell or head and neck cancer.

Notes on the study in general: CD8+ T cells showed, on average, more clonal expansion than CD4+ cells.

Here immunoSEQ multiplex PCR was the method, and the copy in TCRdb shows in-frame clones only, minus some. The top ten hold around 12% of the sample, which has 60,000 to 65,000 clones, approximately 89% seen once. The TCR sequence derives from an adult with an advanced solid tumor such as melanoma, head and neck, liver or kidney cancer. The sequencing here drew on CD4+ or CD8+ T cells sorted from blood, taken in a trial of the OX40 agonist ivuxolimab. The V and J genes are TRBV6-6 and TRBJ1-5; 9 bases match TRBD1. The CDR3 here is CASSYNRGPNQPQHF. The CDR3 coding sequence is TGTGCCAGCAGTTACAACAGGGGGCCCAATCAGCCCCAGCATTTT.